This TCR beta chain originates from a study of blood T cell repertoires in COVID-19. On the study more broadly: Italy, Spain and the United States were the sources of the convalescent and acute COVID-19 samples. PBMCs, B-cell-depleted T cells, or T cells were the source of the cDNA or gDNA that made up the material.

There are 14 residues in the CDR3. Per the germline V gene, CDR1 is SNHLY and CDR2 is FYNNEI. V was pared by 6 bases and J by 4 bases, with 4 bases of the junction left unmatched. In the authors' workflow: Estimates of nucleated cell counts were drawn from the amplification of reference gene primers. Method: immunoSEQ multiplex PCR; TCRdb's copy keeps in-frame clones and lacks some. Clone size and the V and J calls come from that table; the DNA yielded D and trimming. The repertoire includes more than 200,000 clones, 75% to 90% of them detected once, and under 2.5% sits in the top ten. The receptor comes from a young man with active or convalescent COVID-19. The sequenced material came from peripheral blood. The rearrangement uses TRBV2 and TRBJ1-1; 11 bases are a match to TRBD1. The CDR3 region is CASRLGQGATEAFF. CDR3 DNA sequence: TGTGCCAGCAGACTAGGACAGGGGGCCACTGAAGCTTTCTTT.